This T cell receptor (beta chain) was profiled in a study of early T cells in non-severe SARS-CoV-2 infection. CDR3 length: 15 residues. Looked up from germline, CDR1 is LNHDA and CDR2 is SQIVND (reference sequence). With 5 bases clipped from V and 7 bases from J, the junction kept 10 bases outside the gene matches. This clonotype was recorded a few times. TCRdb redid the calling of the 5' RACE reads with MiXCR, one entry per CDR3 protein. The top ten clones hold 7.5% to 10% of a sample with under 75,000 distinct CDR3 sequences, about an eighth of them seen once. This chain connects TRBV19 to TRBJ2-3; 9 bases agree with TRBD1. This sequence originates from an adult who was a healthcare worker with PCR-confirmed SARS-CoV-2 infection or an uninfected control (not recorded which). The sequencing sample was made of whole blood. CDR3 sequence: CASSFPGQGYYTQYF. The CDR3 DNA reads TGTGCCAGTAGTTTTCCGGGACAGGGTTATTATACGCAGTATTTT.